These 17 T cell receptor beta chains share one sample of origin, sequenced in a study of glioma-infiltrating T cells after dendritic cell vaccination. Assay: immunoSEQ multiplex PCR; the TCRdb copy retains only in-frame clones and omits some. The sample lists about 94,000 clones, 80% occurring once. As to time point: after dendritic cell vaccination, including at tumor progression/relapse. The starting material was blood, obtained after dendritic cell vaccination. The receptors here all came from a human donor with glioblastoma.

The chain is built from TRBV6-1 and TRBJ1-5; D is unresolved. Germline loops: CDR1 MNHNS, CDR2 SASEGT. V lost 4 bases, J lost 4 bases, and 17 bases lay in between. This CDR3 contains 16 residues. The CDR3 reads CASSVDTSRRNQPQHF. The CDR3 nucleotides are TGTGCCAGCAGTGTAGACACATCGAGAAGAAATCAGCCCCAGCATTTT.

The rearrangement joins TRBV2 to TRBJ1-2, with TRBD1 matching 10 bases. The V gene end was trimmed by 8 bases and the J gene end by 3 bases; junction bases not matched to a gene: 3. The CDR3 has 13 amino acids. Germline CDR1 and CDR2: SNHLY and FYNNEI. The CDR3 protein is CASRQGAHYGYTF. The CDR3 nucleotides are TGTGCCAGCCGACAGGGGGCCCACTATGGCTACACCTTC. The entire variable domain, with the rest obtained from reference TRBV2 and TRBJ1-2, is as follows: EPEVTQTPSHQVTQMGQEVILRCVPISNHLYFYWYRQILGQKVEFLVSFYNNEISEKSEIFDDQFSVERPDGSNFTLKIRSTKLEDSAMYFCASRQGAHYGYTFGSGTRLTVV.

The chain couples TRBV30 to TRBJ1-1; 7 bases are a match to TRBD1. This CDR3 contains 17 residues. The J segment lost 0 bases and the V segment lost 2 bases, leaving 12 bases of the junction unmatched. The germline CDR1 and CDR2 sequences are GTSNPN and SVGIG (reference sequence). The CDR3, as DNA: TGTGCCTGGAGTAAACGCCGGGACAGCCTGTTGAACACTGAAGCTTTCTTT. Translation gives CAWSKRRDSLLNTEAFF.

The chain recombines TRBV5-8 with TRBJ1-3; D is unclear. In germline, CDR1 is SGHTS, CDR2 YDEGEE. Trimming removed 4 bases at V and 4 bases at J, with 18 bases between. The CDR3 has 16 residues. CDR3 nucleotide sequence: TGTGCCAGCAGCCCGAGCAAGGTCTCGGGGGGAAACACCATATATTTT. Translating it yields CASSPSKVSGGNTIYF.

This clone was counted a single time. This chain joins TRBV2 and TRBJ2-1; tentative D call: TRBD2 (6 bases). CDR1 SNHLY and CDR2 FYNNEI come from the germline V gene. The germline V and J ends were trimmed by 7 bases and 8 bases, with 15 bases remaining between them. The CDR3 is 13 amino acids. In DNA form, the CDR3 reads TGTGCCAGCACTGATGGACTAAAACATGAGCAGTTCTTC. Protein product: CASTDGLKHEQFF.

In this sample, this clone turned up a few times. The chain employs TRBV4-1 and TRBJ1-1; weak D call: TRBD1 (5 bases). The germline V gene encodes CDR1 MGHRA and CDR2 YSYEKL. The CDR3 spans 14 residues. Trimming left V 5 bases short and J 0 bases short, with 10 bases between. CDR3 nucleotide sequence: TGCGCCAGCAGCGTGACAGAGATGAACACTGAAGCTTTCTTT. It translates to CASSVTEMNTEAFF.

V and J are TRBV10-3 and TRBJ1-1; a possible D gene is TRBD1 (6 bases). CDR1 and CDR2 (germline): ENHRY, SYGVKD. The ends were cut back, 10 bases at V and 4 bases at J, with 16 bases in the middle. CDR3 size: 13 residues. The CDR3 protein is CATEIRGGTEAFF. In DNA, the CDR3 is TGTGCCACCGAGATTAGGGGGGGCACTGAAGCTTTCTTT.

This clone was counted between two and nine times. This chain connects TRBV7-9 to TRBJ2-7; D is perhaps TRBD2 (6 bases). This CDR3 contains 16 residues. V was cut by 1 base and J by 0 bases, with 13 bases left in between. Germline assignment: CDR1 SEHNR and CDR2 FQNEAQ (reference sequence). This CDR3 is CASSLVGGRNSYEQYF. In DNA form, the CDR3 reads TGTGCCAGCAGCTTAGTGGGGGGTCGGAACTCCTACGAGCAGTACTTC.

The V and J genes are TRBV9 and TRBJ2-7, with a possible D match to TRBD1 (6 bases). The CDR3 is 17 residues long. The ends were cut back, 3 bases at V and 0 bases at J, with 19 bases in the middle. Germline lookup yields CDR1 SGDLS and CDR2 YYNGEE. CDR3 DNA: TGTGCCAGCAGCGCCCTCTCGACAGGCATTGACTCCTACGAGCAGTACTTC. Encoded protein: CASSALSTGIDSYEQYF.

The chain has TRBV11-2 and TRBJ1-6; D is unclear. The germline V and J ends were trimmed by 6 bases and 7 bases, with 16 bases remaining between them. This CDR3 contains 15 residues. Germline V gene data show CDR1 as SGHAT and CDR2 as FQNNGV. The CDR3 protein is CASRGLRHPNSPLHF. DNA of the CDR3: TGTGCCAGCAGAGGCCTAAGACACCCGAATTCACCCCTCCACTTT.

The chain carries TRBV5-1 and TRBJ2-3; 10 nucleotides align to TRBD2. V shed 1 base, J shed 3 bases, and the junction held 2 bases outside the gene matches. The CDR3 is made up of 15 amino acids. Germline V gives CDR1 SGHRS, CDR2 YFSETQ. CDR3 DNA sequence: TGCGCCAGCAGCTTGTCTAGCGGGAGTACAGATACGCAGTATTTT. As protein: CASSLSSGSTDTQYF.

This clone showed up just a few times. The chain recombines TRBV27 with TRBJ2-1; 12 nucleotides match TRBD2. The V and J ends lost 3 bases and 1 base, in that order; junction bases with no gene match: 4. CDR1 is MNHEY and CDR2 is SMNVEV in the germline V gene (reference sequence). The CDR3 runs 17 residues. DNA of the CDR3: TGTGCCAGCAGTTTGCTGGGACTAGCGGGTTCCTACAATGAGCAGTTCTTC. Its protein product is CASSLLGLAGSYNEQFF.

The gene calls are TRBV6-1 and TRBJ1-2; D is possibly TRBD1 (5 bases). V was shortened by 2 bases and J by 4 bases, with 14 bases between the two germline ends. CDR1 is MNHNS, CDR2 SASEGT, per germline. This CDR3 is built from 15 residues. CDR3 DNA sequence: TGTGCCAGCAGTGAATCCCCCCAGGGCGGCTATGGCTACACCTTC. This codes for CASSESPQGGYGYTF.

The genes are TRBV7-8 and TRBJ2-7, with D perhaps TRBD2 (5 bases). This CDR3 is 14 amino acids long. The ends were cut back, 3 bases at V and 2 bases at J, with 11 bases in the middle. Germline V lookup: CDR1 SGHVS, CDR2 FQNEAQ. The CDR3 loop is CASSLAGPTYEQYF. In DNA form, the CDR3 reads TGTGCCAGCAGCTTGGCGGGCCCAACCTACGAGCAGTACTTC.

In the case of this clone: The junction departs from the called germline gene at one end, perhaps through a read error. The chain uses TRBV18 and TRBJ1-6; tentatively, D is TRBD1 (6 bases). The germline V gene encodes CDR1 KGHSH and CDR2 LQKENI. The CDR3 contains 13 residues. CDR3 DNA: TGTGCCAGCTCACCACAGGGGGATTCACCCTTCCACTTT. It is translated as CASSPQGDSPFHF.

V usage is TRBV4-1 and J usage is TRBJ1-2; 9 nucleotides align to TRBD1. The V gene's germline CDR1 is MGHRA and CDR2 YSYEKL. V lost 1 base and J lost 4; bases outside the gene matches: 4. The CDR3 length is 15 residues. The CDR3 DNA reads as TGCGCCAGCAGCCAAGCAACAGGGGGCGTCTATGGCTACACCTTC. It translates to CASSQATGGVYGYTF.

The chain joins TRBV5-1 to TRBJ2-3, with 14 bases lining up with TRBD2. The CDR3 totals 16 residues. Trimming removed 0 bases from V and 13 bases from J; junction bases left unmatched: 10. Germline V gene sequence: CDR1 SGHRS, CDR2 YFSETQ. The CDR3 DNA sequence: TGCGCCAGCAGCTTGGGACTAGCGGGGGGGCCGGCTCCCAAGTATTTT. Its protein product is CASSLGLAGGPAPKYF.